The 27 T cell receptor beta chains in this list originate from one sample, sequenced in a study of CD4 T cells in relation to SARS-CoV-2 and coronaviruses. Here immunoSEQ multiplex PCR was the method, and the copy in TCRdb shows in-frame clones only, minus some. The table lists about 38,000 clones, 60% to 85% of them singletons, with around 21% in the top ten. Their recognized antigens are unknown. Sequencing was carried out using memory CD4+ T cells from PBMCs, cultured in vitro. The receptors originated from an adult with COVID-19.

As regards this clone: Sequence at one end of the junction differs from germline and may be a read error. The chain couples TRBV6-1 to TRBJ1-1; TRBD1 aligns across 8 bases. The CDR3 consists of 16 residues. Germline CDR1 MNHNS, CDR2 SASEGT. The CDR3 bases are TGTGCCAGCAGTAAAGCCGGGACAGGTCGAAACACTGAAGCTTTCTTT. Its translation: CASSKAGTGRNTEAFF.

The genes are TRBV5-1 and TRBJ1-2; D may be TRBD1 (5 bases). Germline-derived CDR1 and CDR2 are SGHRS and YFSETQ. This CDR3 has 16 residues. Trimming took 0 bases from V and 2 from J, leaving 14 bases between them. The CDR3 is CASSLALGQTNYGYTF. In DNA, the CDR3 is TGCGCCAGCAGCTTGGCTCTAGGACAAACAAACTATGGCTACACCTTC. Supplemented by reference TRBV5-1 and TRBJ1-2, the full variable domain reads KAGVTQTPRYLIKTRGQQVTLSCSPISGHRSVSWYQQTPGQGLQFLFEYFSETQRNKGNFPGRFSGRQFSNSRSEMNVSTLELGDSALYLCASSLALGQTNYGYTFGSGTRLTVV.

Concerning this clone: An end of the junction differs from the germline gene, which may be a read error. The V gene is TRBV27, the J gene TRBJ2-7; D is perhaps TRBD1 (5 bases). The CDR3 loop spans 12 amino acids. Germline V gene sequence: CDR1 MNHEY, CDR2 SMNVEV (reference sequence). The CDR3 protein is CASSLSVQQVKF. The CDR3 nucleotides are TGTGCCAGCAGTTTATCGGTTCAACAGGTAAAGTTC.

The rearrangement joins TRBV28 to TRBJ2-5; TRBD2 matches 7 bases. This CDR3 region has 16 residues. The junction had 9 bases not matched to a gene; V was cut back by 4 bases and J by 1 base. Germline V CDR1 and CDR2: MDHEN, SYDVKM. The CDR3 DNA follows: TGTGCCAGCAGTTCCCGACTCCGGACTAGCCAAGAGACCCAGTACTTC. As protein: CASSSRLRTSQETQYF.

V usage is TRBV7-8 and J usage is TRBJ2-7, with 10 bases that match TRBD2. Germline V CDR1 and CDR2: SGHVS, FQNEAQ. Trimming at V came to 5 bases and at J to 5 bases, leaving 6 bases not matched to a gene. The CDR3 covers 14 residues. CDR3 loop: CASSKSGRADEQYF. In DNA form, the CDR3 reads TGTGCCAGCAGCAAGAGCGGGAGGGCCGACGAGCAGTACTTC.

This chain links TRBV4-2 with TRBJ1-2, with D maybe TRBD1 (5 bases). The CDR3 loop spans 15 amino acids. V lost 0 bases to trimming and J lost 2 bases, with 10 bases between them. Germline V gene sequence: CDR1 LGHNA, CDR2 YNFKEQ. CDR3 in amino acids: CASSQDMQGNYGYTF. The CDR3 nucleotides read TGTGCCAGCAGCCAAGATATGCAGGGAAACTATGGCTACACCTTC.

J is TRBJ2-3 and V is TRBV14, with D perhaps matching TRBD2 (5 bases). The CDR3 runs 15 residues. CDR1 is SGHDN and CDR2 is FVKESK in the germline V gene. Trimming stripped 4 bases from V and 0 bases from J, with 11 bases between. This CDR3 reads CASSREGFSTDTQYF. Written as DNA, the CDR3 is TGTGCCAGCAGCCGTGAGGGCTTTAGCACAGATACGCAGTATTTT.

The chain has TRBV7-9 and TRBJ1-4; D might be TRBD1 (5 bases). This CDR3 spans 14 amino acids. Germline-derived CDR1 and CDR2 are SEHNR and FQNEAQ (reference sequence). The ends were cut back, 3 bases at V and 3 bases at J, with 8 bases in the middle. The CDR3 nucleotides read TGTGCCAGCAGCTTCGGGGGGGCTAATGAAAAACTGTTTTTT. Residues: CASSFGGANEKLFF.

The chain recombines TRBV29-1 with TRBJ2-3; D possibly matches TRBD1 or TRBD2 (7 bases each). Germline loops: CDR1 SQVTM, CDR2 ANQGSEA. V was pared by 4 bases and J by 1 base, with 18 bases between. This CDR3 is built from 16 residues. The CDR3 DNA reads TGCAGCGTTGCGGGGGGACAGTCAATGCGCACAGATACGCAGTATTTT. It translates to CSVAGGQSMRTDTQYF.

The chain is built from TRBV5-8 and TRBJ1-6; D gene ambiguous. Trimming took 6 bases from V and 0 from J, leaving 7 bases between them. CDR3 length: 14 amino acids. CDR1 and CDR2 (germline): SGHTS, YDEGEE. The CDR3 DNA reads TGTGCCAGCACGAGGAGCTCCTATAATTCACCCCTCCACTTT. Protein product: CASTRSSYNSPLHF. Full variable domain (rest looked up from reference TRBV5-8 and TRBJ1-6): EAGVTQSPTHLIKTRGQQATLRCSPISGHTSVYWYQQALGLGLQFLLWYDEGEERNRGNFPPRFSGRQFPNYSSELNVNALELEDSALYLCASTRSSYNSPLHFGNGTRLTVT.

The gene calls are TRBV30 and TRBJ2-7; D is unresolved. V gave up 2 bases and J gave up 4 bases, with 6 bases separating them. The V gene's germline CDR1 is GTSNPN and CDR2 SVGIG (reference sequence). The CDR3 length is 11 residues. CDR3 nucleotides: TGTGCCTGGAGTTCACAATACGAGCAGTACTTC. This encodes CAWSSQYEQYF.

The chain has TRBV2 and TRBJ2-2; 8 nucleotides match TRBD1. This CDR3 comprises 14 residues. Per the germline V gene, CDR1 is SNHLY and CDR2 is FYNNEI. J was trimmed by 4 bases and V by 8 bases; bases with no gene match: 6. Written as DNA, the CDR3 is TGTGCCAGCTTGGGGGACAGGTTCACCGGGGAGCTGTTTTTT. This codes for CASLGDRFTGELFF.

This clone showed up just a few times. V gene TRBV7-9 combines with J gene TRBJ1-1; 8 positions agree with TRBD1. This CDR3 has 13 amino acids. Germline CDR1 and CDR2: SEHNR and FQNEAQ (reference sequence). V trimming: 5 bases; J trimming: 8 bases; junction bases outside the gene matches: 7. The CDR3 here is CASSQGAGAEAFF. The CDR3 DNA sequence: TGTGCCAGCAGCCAGGGGGCAGGGGCCGAAGCTTTCTTT. Full variable domain (rest looked up from reference TRBV7-9 and TRBJ1-1): DTGVSQNPRHKITKRGQNVTFRCDPISEHNRLYWYRQTLGQGPEFLTYFQNEAQLEKSRLLSDRFSAERPKGSFSTLEIQRTEQGDSAMYLCASSQGAGAEAFFGQGTRLTVV.

The chain uses TRBV10-2 and TRBJ2-7; D perhaps matches TRBD1 (6 bases). The length of the CDR3 is 13 residues. Germline V CDR1 and CDR2: WSHSY, SAAADI. Trimming took off 7 bases at V and 3 bases at J, with 13 bases between the two ends. The CDR3 spells CASNPTGSYEQYF. In DNA form, the CDR3 reads TGCGCCAGCAACCCGACAGGAAGCTACGAGCAGTACTTC.

The chain joins TRBV3-1 (or the pseudogene TRBV3-2) to TRBJ1-4, with D unresolved. Germline V gene lookup returns CDR1 LGHDT and CDR2 YNNKEL (reference sequence). V dropped 4 bases and J dropped 3 bases, with 9 bases sitting between them. CDR3 size: 14 residues. CDR3 sequence reads: CASSLLVSNEKLFF. CDR3 sequence (DNA): TGTGCCAGCAGCCTTTTAGTCTCTAATGAAAAACTGTTTTTT.

This clone has only a few counts. The rearrangement links TRBV9 to TRBJ2-2; TRBD2 aligns across 7 bases. V lost 7 bases, J lost 2 bases, and 14 bases stayed unmatched. CDR1 SGDLS and CDR2 YYNGEE come from the germline V gene. The CDR3 extends over 17 amino acids. The CDR3 DNA sequence: TGTGCCAGCCAGAACCGCCGGGCGGGAGACAACACCGGGGAGCTGTTTTTT. Protein product: CASQNRRAGDNTGELFF.

This chain links TRBV30 with TRBJ2-3; TRBD2 agrees at 10 bases. After removal of 0 bases from V and 3 bases from J, the junction contained 6 bases not matched to a gene. CDR1 and CDR2 from the germline V gene are GTSNPN and SVGIG (reference sequence). The CDR3 loop spans 16 amino acids. CDR3 in amino acids: CAWSVLAGSGTDTQYF. CDR3 DNA sequence: TGTGCCTGGAGTGTACTAGCGGGGAGTGGGACAGATACGCAGTATTTT.

The chain employs TRBV4-2 and TRBJ2-7; D may be TRBD2 (5 bases). This CDR3 is built from 15 residues. Germline-derived CDR1 and CDR2 are LGHNA and YNFKEQ. V was trimmed by 1 base and J by 6 bases, leaving 16 bases between them. In nucleotides, the CDR3 is TGTGCCAGCAGCCAAGTAACTAGTGAACCTGGCGAGCAGTACTTC. This encodes CASSQVTSEPGEQYF.

This chain uses TRBV2 with TRBJ2-7; 8 bases line up with TRBD1. CDR1 is SNHLY, CDR2 FYNNEI, per germline. The length of the CDR3 is 13 residues. V trimming: 9 bases; J trimming: 7 bases; junction bases outside the gene matches: 11. The CDR3 loop is CASFGQGGGEQYF. The CDR3 DNA reads TGTGCCAGTTTTGGACAGGGCGGTGGGGAGCAGTACTTC.

The chain employs TRBV27 and TRBJ1-6; TRBD1 matches at 8 bases. J lost 10 bases, V lost 4 bases, and 9 bases had no gene match. This CDR3 comprises 15 residues. Germline loops: CDR1 MNHEY, CDR2 SMNVEV (reference sequence). CDR3 nucleotides: TGTGCCAGCAGTTGGGGCCCGGACAGGGAATCACCCCTCCACTTT. Its protein is CASSWGPDRESPLHF.

The gene calls are TRBV28 and TRBJ1-2; 7 bases align to TRBD1. From germline, CDR1 is MDHEN and CDR2 SYDVKM. With 5 bases clipped from V and 4 bases from J, the junction kept 4 bases outside the gene matches. This CDR3 comprises 13 residues. The CDR3 DNA sequence: TGTGCCAGCAGTGCCGGGACAGTCTATGGCTACACCTTC. Translation gives CASSAGTVYGYTF.

This clone was observed a few times. This sequence joins TRBV5-3 and TRBJ2-2; 8 bases are shared with TRBD1. TRBV5-3 is an open reading frame whose function is uncertain. This CDR3 has 15 residues. With V trimmed by 4 bases and J by 1 base, 3 bases remained unmatched. CDR3 in amino acids: CARSAGTGNTGELFF. For the CDR3, the DNA is TGTGCCAGAAGCGCAGGGACAGGGAACACCGGGGAGCTGTTTTTT.

The rearrangement uses TRBV5-1 and TRBJ2-2; TRBD1 or TRBD2 may be the D gene (5 bases each). Trimming left V 1 base short and J 7 bases short, with 23 bases between. Germline V gene lookup returns CDR1 SGHRS and CDR2 YFSETQ. The length of the CDR3 is 18 residues. The CDR3 sequence: CASSLNRDPRFLGGELFF. The DNA of the CDR3 is TGCGCCAGCAGCTTGAATAGGGACCCCCGGTTCCTCGGCGGGGAGCTGTTTTTT.

The chain combines TRBV19 with TRBJ2-1, with 15 positions matching TRBD2. The CDR3 is made up of 16 amino acids. The germline gives CDR1 LNHDA, CDR2 SQIVND (reference sequence). Trimming at V came to 3 bases and at J to 9 bases, leaving 6 bases not matched to a gene. This CDR3 reads CASSIRSGLAGGEQFF. The CDR3 coding sequence is TGTGCCAGTAGTATCCGATCGGGACTAGCGGGAGGTGAGCAGTTCTTC.

The V gene is TRBV7-3, the J gene TRBJ2-7; 8 positions match TRBD1. Germline values: CDR1 SGHTA, CDR2 FQGTGA. With V trimmed by 2 bases and J by 3 bases, 0 bases remained unmatched. The CDR3 is made up of 13 amino acids. The CDR3 nucleotides are TGTGCCAGCAGCTTAGACAGGGGCTACGAGCAGTACTTC. It translates to CASSLDRGYEQYF.

V and J are TRBV6-5 and TRBJ1-4; perhaps TRBD1 as D (5 bases). Trimming cost V 4 bases and J 4 bases, with 10 bases left between them. The germline V gene has CDR1 MNHEY and CDR2 SVGAGI. The CDR3 loop spans 14 amino acids. The CDR3 bases are TGTGCCAGCAGTTCCCAGGGAGATAATGAAAAACTGTTTTTT. Translated: CASSSQGDNEKLFF.

The genes are TRBV6-5 and TRBJ2-7; 9 bases are shared with TRBD1. Losses at the gene ends were 5 bases for V and 2 bases for J; bases not matched to a gene: 7. Germline CDR1 and CDR2: MNHEY and SVGAGI. The CDR3 is 15 amino acids. CDR3 in DNA: TGTGCCAGCAGTCGTTTTGGACAGGGGACCTACGAGCAGTACTTC. It specifies CASSRFGQGTYEQYF.